This T cell receptor beta chain was captured in a study of response to subunit inactivated influenza vaccine. This clonotype has a handful of counts. What it binds is not known. TCRdb re-called the RT-PCR reads with MiXCR, one entry per CDR3 protein. Of over 750,000 distinct CDR3 sequences listed, 21% are singletons. The study, taken as a whole, reports: After each seasonal influenza vaccination, few new T cells are recruited, the authors suggested.

V lost 4 bases and J lost 9, with 10 bases in between. This CDR3 spans 12 amino acids. CDR1 and CDR2 (germline): SNHLY, FYNNEI. J is TRBJ2-1 and V is TRBV2; no clear D gene. The origin of this receptor is a man in his fifties who received an inactivated influenza vaccine. Sequencing used PBMCs from blood, obtained approximately 5 days after vaccination. This CDR3 reads CASSAIRVEQFF. The CDR3, as DNA: TGTGCCAGCAGTGCCATCCGAGTTGAGCAGTTCTTC.